These T cell receptor beta chains were read from a single sample in a study of blood T cell repertoires in COVID-19. Profiling relied on immunoSEQ multiplex PCR, and the TCRdb table lists in-frame clones only, not all of them. The sample shows a few hundred thousand clones, 87% of them seen only once. Sequencing was carried out using PBMCs or T cells enriched from blood (not recorded which). These receptor sequences come from a man in his late teens or twenties with acute COVID-19. CDR3s include the opening cysteine and the closing phenylalanine or tryptophan. A D gene is named only where the DNA matches it firmly. Rows may omit the clone size; those that give it use once, few, many or a size class.

V: TRBV6-1; D: TRBD2; size: few; J: TRBJ2-3; CDR3: CASSAWTSGRISTDTQYF; DNA: TGTGCCAGCAGTGCCTGGACTAGCGGGAGGATCAGCACAGATACGCAGTATTTT
V: TRBV14; D: .; size: .; J: TRBJ2-1; CDR3: CASSQDSAYYNEQFF; DNA: TGTGCCAGCAGCCAAGATTCAGCGTACTACAATGAGCAGTTCTTC
V: TRBV7-9; D: .; size: .; J: TRBJ2-5; CDR3: CASSLVGAVQETQYF; DNA: TGTGCCAGCAGCTTAGTGGGAGCGGTCCAAGAGACCCAGTACTTC
V: TRBV28; D: .; size: .; J: TRBJ1-1; CDR3: CASSTTGFPEAFF; DNA: TGTGCCAGCAGTACTACAGGGTTTCCTGAAGCTTTCTTT
V: TRBV5-1; D: .; size: .; J: TRBJ1-6; CDR3: CASRQLRDTEGNSPLHF; DNA: TGCGCCAGCAGGCAGCTCCGGGACACCGAGGGCAATTCACCCCTCCACTTT
V: TRBV7-6; D: TRBD1; size: .; J: TRBJ1-2; CDR3: CASRSHRDSVNGYTF; DNA: TGTGCCAGCAGATCCCACCGGGACAGCGTTAATGGCTACACCTTC
V: TRBV7-2; D: .; size: .; J: TRBJ1-1; CDR3: CASSLFPARADTEAFF; DNA: TGTGCCAGCAGCTTATTCCCCGCCAGGGCGGATACTGAAGCTTTCTTT
V: TRBV27; D: .; size: .; J: TRBJ1-1; CDR3: CASSLALTGFPTEAFF; DNA: TGTGCCAGCAGTTTAGCCCTGACAGGCTTCCCCACTGAAGCTTTCTTT
V: TRBV27; D: .; size: .; J: TRBJ2-2; CDR3: CASGAGGSGIVTGELFF; DNA: TGTGCCAGCGGCGCAGGGGGTAGCGGGATTGTGACCGGGGAGCTGTTTTTT
V: TRBV30; D: TRBD2; size: .; J: TRBJ2-1; CDR3: CAWSIMRTSGTYNEQFF; DNA: TGTGCCTGGAGTATAATGAGGACTAGCGGGACTTACAATGAGCAGTTCTTC
V: TRBV5-1; D: TRBD1; size: .; J: TRBJ2-7; CDR3: CASSLRQGYEQYF; DNA: TGCGCCAGCAGCTTGCGACAGGGCTACGAGCAGTACTTC
V: TRBV28; D: TRBD1; size: .; J: TRBJ2-7; CDR3: CASSLRTGVSYEQYF; DNA: TGTGCCAGCAGTCTTAGGACAGGGGTCTCCTACGAGCAGTACTTC
V: TRBV9; D: .; size: once; J: TRBJ2-5; CDR3: CASSVAPEETQYF; DNA: TGTGCCAGCAGCGTAGCCCCGGAAGAGACCCAGTACTTC
V: TRBV7-3; D: .; size: once; J: TRBJ2-7; CDR3: CASSLTRAYEQYF; DNA: TGTGCCAGCAGCTTAACCAGGGCCTACGAGCAGTACTTC
V: TRBV4-1; D: TRBD2; size: .; J: TRBJ2-1; CDR3: CASSQVWPSGSGEQFF; DNA: TGCGCCAGCAGCCAAGTATGGCCTAGCGGGAGCGGCGAGCAGTTCTTC
V: TRBV4-3; D: TRBD1; size: .; J: TRBJ1-2; CDR3: CASSPSQGFDYGYTF; DNA: TGCGCCAGCAGCCCATCACAGGGGTTTGACTATGGCTACACCTTC
V: TRBV5-1; D: TRBD2; size: .; J: TRBJ2-1; CDR3: CASSLEREGYNEQFF; DNA: TGCGCCAGCAGCCTGGAGAGGGAGGGATACAATGAGCAGTTCTTC
V: TRBV9; D: TRBD1; size: .; J: TRBJ2-1; CDR3: CASSANGQGWNEQFF; DNA: TGTGCCAGCAGCGCAAATGGACAGGGATGGAATGAGCAGTTCTTC
V: TRBV15; D: .; size: .; J: TRBJ2-7; CDR3: CATSRDLRDEQYF; DNA: TGTGCCACCAGCAGAGATCTGAGGGACGAGCAGTACTTC
V: TRBV4-1; D: .; size: .; J: TRBJ1-5; CDR3: CASSQDGTGYQPQHF; DNA: TGCGCCAGCAGCCAAGATGGCACAGGGTATCAGCCCCAGCATTTT
V: TRBV2; D: .; size: .; J: TRBJ1-6; CDR3: CATSSYNSPLHF; DNA: TGTGCGACAAGCTCCTATAATTCACCCCTCCACTTT
V: TRBV4-2; D: .; size: .; J: TRBJ1-2; CDR3: CASSQDHDPRVYGYTF; DNA: TGTGCCAGCAGCCAAGATCACGACCCGAGGGTTTATGGCTACACCTTC